Following are 22 T cell receptor beta chains from one sample sequenced in a study of control samples from healthy donors and cancer patients. Generated by immunoSEQ multiplex PCR, the TCRdb table keeps only in-frame clones and is missing some. The table has 150,000 or so clones, almost 90% seen once. Sequencing was performed on blood. The receptors were sampled from a man in his late teens or twenties in good health.

This rearrangement joins TRBV27 to TRBJ1-2, with 8 bases identical to TRBD1. J lost 5 bases, V lost 7 bases, and 9 bases had no gene match. The CDR3 totals 14 residues. Per germline, CDR1 MNHEY and CDR2 SMNVEV (reference sequence). CDR3 nucleotide sequence: TGTGCCAGCAAGAGGATACAGGGGGGATATGGCTACACCTTC. It encodes CASKRIQGGYGYTF.

V gene TRBV29-1 combines with J gene TRBJ2-2; D perhaps matches TRBD1 (6 bases). In germline, CDR1 is SQVTM, CDR2 ANQGSEA. V gave up 7 bases and J gave up 4 bases, with 19 bases separating them. CDR3 length: 15 residues. In DNA, the CDR3 is TGCAGCGCCCAACAGGGAAGGTCTGCCACCGGGGAGCTGTTTTTT. Protein product: CSAQQGRSATGELFF.

The chain recombines TRBV18 with TRBJ2-7, with 9 bases identical to TRBD1. Trimming cost V 6 bases and J 7 bases; bases outside gene matches: 13. Germline V CDR1 and CDR2: KGHSH, LQKENI. CDR3 length equals 15 residues. The CDR3 DNA follows: TGTGCCAGCTCGCCCGGGACAGGGATTTATAAGGAGCAGTACTTC. Encoded protein: CASSPGTGIYKEQYF.

The V and J genes are TRBV2 and TRBJ1-1; D not certain. V was cut by 6 bases and J by 4 bases, with 21 bases left in between. This CDR3 is built from 16 residues. Germline V gene sequence: CDR1 SNHLY, CDR2 FYNNEI. This chain's CDR3 is CASRRRGPVYSTEAFF. The CDR3 DNA is TGTGCCAGCAGGCGCCGTGGGCCGGTATATAGCACTGAAGCTTTCTTT.

This rearrangement joins TRBV11-2 to TRBJ1-5; no firm D call. Germline V gene data show CDR1 as SGHAT and CDR2 as FQNNGV. V lost 4 bases to trimming and J lost 6 bases, with 10 bases between them. The CDR3 extends over 13 amino acids. The CDR3 loop reads CASSSNLRQPQHF. In DNA, the CDR3 is TGTGCCAGCAGCTCGAATCTACGTCAGCCCCAGCATTTT. Full variable domain (rest looked up from reference TRBV11-2 and TRBJ1-5): EAGVAQSPRYKIIEKRQSVAFWCNPISGHATLYWYQQILGQGPKLLIQFQNNGVVDDSQLPKDRFSAERLKGVDSTLKIQPAKLEDSAVYLCASSSNLRQPQHFGDGTRLSIL.

The chain recombines TRBV7-6 with TRBJ1-3; D is perhaps TRBD1 (5 bases). This CDR3 has 16 residues. With 5 bases removed from V and 2 bases from J, the gap between germline ends came to 16 bases. In germline, CDR1 is SGHVS, CDR2 FNYEAQ. Here the CDR3 DNA reads TGTGCCAGCAGCCCCACCGTAAGGGGAGCTGGAAACACCATATATTTT. This sequence encodes CASSPTVRGAGNTIYF.

The chain uses TRBV6-5 and TRBJ1-1; weak D call: TRBD1 (5 bases). Germline CDR1 MNHEY, CDR2 SVGAGI. V was shortened by 7 bases and J by 8 bases, with 23 bases between the two germline ends. This CDR3 is built from 15 residues. The chain's CDR3 is CASTPSGRGRLEAFF. The CDR3 DNA reads TGTGCCAGCACTCCCTCTGGGAGGGGCCGACTGGAAGCTTTCTTT.

This clone was observed a few times. V and J are TRBV6-6 and TRBJ1-6; D not certain. The germline gives CDR1 MNHNY, CDR2 SVGAGI (reference sequence). The CDR3 contains 16 residues. V dropped 1 base and J dropped 9 bases, with 16 bases sitting between them. CDR3 residues: CASSYYGKSFGSPLHF. The CDR3 DNA follows: TGTGCCAGCAGTTACTATGGCAAGTCTTTTGGTTCACCCCTCCACTTT.

The chain combines TRBV9 with TRBJ1-2; D gene ambiguous. V was pared by 6 bases and J by 8 bases, with 29 bases between. The CDR3 contains 17 residues. Germline CDR1 reads SGDLS; CDR2 reads YYNGEE. Here the CDR3 reads CASTPRIGREWAGGYTF. The DNA of the CDR3 is TGTGCCAGCACCCCTAGGATTGGCCGGGAGTGGGCTGGGGGCTACACCTTC.

V usage is TRBV24-1 and J usage is TRBJ2-1; 12 nucleotides align to TRBD2. This CDR3 has 17 amino acids. The germline gives CDR1 KGHDR, CDR2 SFDVKD. After removal of 6 bases from V and 3 bases from J, the junction contained 8 bases not matched to a gene. The chain's CDR3 is CATSTSLAGGYYNEQFF. CDR3 coding DNA: TGTGCCACCAGTACCTCCCTAGCGGGGGGGTACTACAATGAGCAGTTCTTC.

The V gene is TRBV19, the J gene TRBJ2-7; D remains ambiguous. This CDR3 spans 12 amino acids. In germline, CDR1 is LNHDA, CDR2 SQIVND (reference sequence). Trimming removed 3 bases from V and 5 bases from J, with 8 bases in between. CDR3 in amino acids: CASSMPPHEQYF. CDR3 bases: TGTGCCAGTAGTATGCCACCCCACGAGCAGTACTTC.

This clone occurred once. The V gene is TRBV4-2, the J gene TRBJ1-5, with 10 bases fitting TRBD1. Germline V gene data show CDR1 as LGHNA and CDR2 as YNFKEQ. V dropped 2 bases and J dropped 3; count of bases not matched to a gene: 4. The CDR3 extends over 16 amino acids. This CDR3 reads CASSQSDRGPNQPQHF. CDR3 DNA: TGTGCCAGCAGCCAAAGTGACAGGGGGCCCAATCAGCCCCAGCATTTT.

V usage is TRBV11-2 and J usage is TRBJ2-5, with 9 bases that match TRBD2. CDR3 length: 14 amino acids. Germline V lookup: CDR1 SGHAT, CDR2 FQNNGV. Germline trimming cut 3 bases from V and 5 bases from J; bases unmatched to any gene: 4. CDR3 nucleotide sequence: TGTGCCAGCAGCTTCGGGGCGGGGGGGGAGACCCAGTACTTC. It specifies CASSFGAGGETQYF.

The CDR3 loop reads CASSREGVGSYNEQFF. The CDR3 bases are TGTGCCAGCAGTCGAGAAGGGGTTGGGTCCTACAATGAGCAGTTCTTC. The chain has TRBV6-6 and TRBJ2-1; D might be TRBD1 (5 bases). Germline CDR1 MNHNY, CDR2 SVGAGI (reference sequence). The CDR3 contains 16 residues. V lost 5 bases, J lost 1 base, and 15 bases lay in between.

This clone was seen once. The chain couples TRBV27 to TRBJ2-7; TRBD1 matches 11 bases. This CDR3 is 17 amino acids long. Trimming took 4 bases from V and 1 from J; bases not matched to a gene: 9. Germline CDR1 MNHEY, CDR2 SMNVEV (reference sequence). The chain's CDR3 is CASSSRTGGLFSYEQYF. The CDR3 nucleotides are TGTGCCAGCAGTTCCCGGACAGGGGGCCTTTTTTCCTACGAGCAGTACTTC.

The chain carries TRBV11-2 and TRBJ1-1; D not certain. Germline CDR1 is SGHAT and CDR2 is FQNNGV. The ends were cut back, 5 bases at V and 5 bases at J, with 18 bases in the middle. The CDR3 sequence is 15 residues long. The CDR3 is CASSVTFSNRTEAFF. CDR3 nucleotides: TGTGCCAGCAGCGTGACATTTTCGAATAGGACTGAAGCTTTCTTT.

J is TRBJ2-7 and V is TRBV6-6, with 11 bases lining up with TRBD1. V shed 5 bases and J 1 base; nucleotides not matched to a gene: 1. This CDR3 contains 14 residues. The germline CDR1 and CDR2 sequences are MNHNY and SVGAGI (reference sequence). DNA of the CDR3: TGTGCCAGCAGTGGACAGGGGGCTTCCTACGAGCAGTACTTC. Protein: CASSGQGASYEQYF.

The chain combines TRBV6-2 or TRBV6-3 with TRBJ2-5; TRBD2 matches 11 bases. Trimming took 2 bases from V and 0 from J; bases not matched to a gene: 5. The germline CDR1 and CDR2 sequences are MNHEY and SVGEGT. The CDR3 contains 17 residues. The CDR3 bases are TGTGCCAGCAGTTACCCACTAGCGGGAGTGTACCAAGAGACCCAGTACTTC. Its protein product is CASSYPLAGVYQETQYF.

J is TRBJ2-5 and V is TRBV7-3; 8 bases line up with TRBD1. The CDR3 runs 14 residues. The J segment lost 5 bases and the V segment lost 6 bases, leaving 8 bases of the junction unmatched. CDR1 is SGHTA, CDR2 FQGTGA, per germline. The DNA for the CDR3 is TGTGCCAGCAGTTTTTCAGGGGGCGGGGAGACCCAGTACTTC. Amino acids: CASSFSGGGETQYF.

The V gene is TRBV18, the J gene TRBJ1-3, with no clear D. CDR3 length equals 15 residues. Trimming shortened V by 2 bases and J by 0 bases, and 8 bases separated the two germline ends. Germline V gene lookup returns CDR1 KGHSH and CDR2 LQKENI. CDR3 nucleotides: TGTGCCAGCTCACCATACACGAGCTCTGGAAACACCATATATTTT. This encodes CASSPYTSSGNTIYF.

The V gene is TRBV28, the J gene TRBJ1-4, with 8 positions matching TRBD1. The ends lost 3 bases at V and 8 bases at J; junction bases unmatched: 8. Germline V gives CDR1 MDHEN, CDR2 SYDVKM. The CDR3 spans 15 residues. The CDR3 reads CASSFPGGRKEKLFF. As DNA, the CDR3 is TGTGCCAGCAGTTTCCCAGGGGGCCGGAAAGAAAAACTGTTTTTT.

This clone was seen a single time. This sequence joins TRBV19 and TRBJ2-4, with D uncertain. V lost 7 bases to trimming and J lost 2 bases, with 9 bases between them. The CDR3 consists of 13 residues. CDR1 is LNHDA, CDR2 SQIVND, per germline (reference sequence). This CDR3 is CASTQATKNIQYF. CDR3 coding DNA: TGTGCCAGTACGCAGGCCACCAAAAACATTCAGTACTTC.